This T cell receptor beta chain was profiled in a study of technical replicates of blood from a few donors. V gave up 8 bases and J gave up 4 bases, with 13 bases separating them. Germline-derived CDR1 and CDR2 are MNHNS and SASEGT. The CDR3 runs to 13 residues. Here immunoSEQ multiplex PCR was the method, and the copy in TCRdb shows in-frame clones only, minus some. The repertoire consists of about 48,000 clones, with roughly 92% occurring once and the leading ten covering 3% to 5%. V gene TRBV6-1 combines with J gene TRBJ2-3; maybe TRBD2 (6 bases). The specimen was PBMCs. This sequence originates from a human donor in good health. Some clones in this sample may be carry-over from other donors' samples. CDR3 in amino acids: CASRRGVADTQYF. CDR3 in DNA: TGTGCCAGCCGACGCGGGGTGGCAGATACGCAGTATTTT.